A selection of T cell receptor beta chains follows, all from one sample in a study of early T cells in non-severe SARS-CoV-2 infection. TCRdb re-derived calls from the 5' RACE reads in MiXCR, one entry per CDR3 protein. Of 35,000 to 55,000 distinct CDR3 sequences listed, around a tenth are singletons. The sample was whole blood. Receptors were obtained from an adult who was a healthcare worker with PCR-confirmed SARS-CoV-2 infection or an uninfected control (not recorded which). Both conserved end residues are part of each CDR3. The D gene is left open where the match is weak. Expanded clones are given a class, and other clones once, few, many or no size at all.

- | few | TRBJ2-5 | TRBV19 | CASSTGSFGETQYF | TGTGCCAGTAGCACAGGGAGTTTCGGAGAGACCCAGTACTTC
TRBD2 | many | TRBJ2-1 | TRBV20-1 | CSARLAGGPNEQFF | TGCAGTGCTAGACTAGCGGGAGGACCCAATGAGCAGTTCTTC
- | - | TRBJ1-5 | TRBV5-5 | CASSFWDGPNQPQHF | TGTGCCAGCAGCTTTTGGGACGGGCCCAATCAGCCCCAGCATTTT
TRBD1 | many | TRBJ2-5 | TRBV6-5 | CASSYTGEETQYF | TGTGCCAGCAGTTACACAGGGGAAGAGACCCAGTACTTC
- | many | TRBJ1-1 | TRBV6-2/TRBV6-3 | CASSYDTGRTEAFF | TGTGCCAGCAGTTACGACACAGGGAGGACTGAAGCTTTCTTT
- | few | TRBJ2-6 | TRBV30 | CAWRDSFSGANVLTF | TGTGCCTGGAGGGACAGCTTCTCTGGGGCCAACGTCCTGACTTTC
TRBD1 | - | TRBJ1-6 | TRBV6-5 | CVSSYGQESPLHF | TGTGTCAGCAGTTACGGACAGGAATCACCCCTCCACTTT
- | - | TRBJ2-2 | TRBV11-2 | CASSLVDFGGELFF | TGTGCCAGCAGCTTAGTGGACTTTGGTGGGGAGCTGTTTTTT
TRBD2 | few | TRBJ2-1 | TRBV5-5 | CASRYASGAYNEQFF | TGTGCCAGCAGGTACGCTAGCGGGGCCTACAATGAGCAGTTCTTC
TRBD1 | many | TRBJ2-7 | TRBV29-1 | CSVDGGQVVEQYF | TGCAGCGTTGATGGGGGACAGGTTGTCGAGCAGTACTTC
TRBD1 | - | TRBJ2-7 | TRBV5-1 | CASSFFPGGQGNYEQYF | TGCGCCAGCAGCTTTTTTCCGGGCGGACAGGGAAACTACGAGCAGTACTTC
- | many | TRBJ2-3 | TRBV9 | CASSVALEGADTQYF | TGTGCCAGCAGCGTAGCTTTGGAGGGGGCGGATACGCAGTATTTT
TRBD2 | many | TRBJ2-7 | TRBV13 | CASSLGGLGRVPLQYF | TGTGCCAGCAGCTTAGGAGGACTAGGACGGGTTCCCCTTCAGTACTTC
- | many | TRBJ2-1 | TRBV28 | CASSPGSAGAYNEQFF | TGTGCCAGCAGTCCGGGAAGCGCCGGGGCTTACAATGAGCAGTTCTTC
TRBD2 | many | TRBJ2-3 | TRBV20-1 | CSAGTSGIKDTQYF | TGCAGTGCGGGGACTAGCGGGATAAAGGATACGCAGTATTTT
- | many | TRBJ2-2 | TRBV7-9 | CASRFKKMNTGELFF | TGTGCCAGCAGATTCAAGAAAATGAACACCGGGGAGCTGTTTTTT
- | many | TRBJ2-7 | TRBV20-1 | CSAYQGYEQYF | TGCAGTGCTTATCAGGGGTACGAGCAGTACTTC
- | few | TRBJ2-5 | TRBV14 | CASSQDLGTQETQYF | TGTGCCAGCAGCCAAGATTTAGGGACCCAAGAGACCCAGTACTTC
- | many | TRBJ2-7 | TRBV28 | CASSLQGLSYEQYF | TGTGCCAGCAGTTTACAGGGGCTATCCTACGAGCAGTACTTC
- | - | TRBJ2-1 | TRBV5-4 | CASSLGAGDANEQFF | TGTGCCAGCAGCTTGGGGGCAGGGGACGCGAATGAGCAGTTCTTC
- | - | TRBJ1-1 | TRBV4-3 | CASSQDTGFAEAFF | TGCGCCAGCAGCCAAGATACGGGTTTCGCTGAAGCTTTCTTT
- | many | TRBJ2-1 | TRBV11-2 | CASSPTSLSAYNEQFF | TGTGCCAGCAGCCCAACATCCCTTTCGGCTTACAATGAGCAGTTCTTC
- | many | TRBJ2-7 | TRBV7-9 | CASSPRGGEQYF | TGTGCCAGCAGCCCCAGGGGAGGCGAGCAGTACTTC
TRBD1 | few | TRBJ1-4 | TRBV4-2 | CASSQGQGNNEKLFF | TGTGCCAGCAGCCAAGGACAGGGTAATAATGAAAAACTGTTTTTT
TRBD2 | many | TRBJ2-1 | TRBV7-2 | CASSRDFAGGAQFF | TGTGCCAGCAGTAGGGACTTTGCGGGAGGAGCGCAGTTCTTC
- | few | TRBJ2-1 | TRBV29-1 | CSVEGGDSQHEQFF | TGCAGCGTTGAAGGTGGCGACTCCCAACATGAGCAGTTCTTC
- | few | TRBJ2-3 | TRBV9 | CASSVGGRDTQYF | TGTGCCAGCAGCGTAGGGGGGAGAGATACGCAGTATTTT
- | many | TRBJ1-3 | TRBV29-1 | CSAGGGYSGNTIYF | TGCAGCGCCGGGGGCGGGTACTCTGGAAACACCATATATTTT
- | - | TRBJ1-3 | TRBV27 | CASRPPGAGGNTIYF | TGTGCCAGCAGGCCCCCCGGGGCTGGGGGAAACACCATATATTTT
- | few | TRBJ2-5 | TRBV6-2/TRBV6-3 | CASSYGAGAQETQYF | TGTGCCAGCAGTTACGGAGCGGGCGCACAAGAGACCCAGTACTTC
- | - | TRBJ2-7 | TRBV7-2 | CASSLYNRAHEQYF | TGTGCCAGCAGCTTATATAACAGGGCCCACGAGCAGTACTTC
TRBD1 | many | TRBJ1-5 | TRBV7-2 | CASSQQGEQPQHF | TGTGCCAGCAGCCAGCAGGGGGAACAGCCCCAGCATTTT
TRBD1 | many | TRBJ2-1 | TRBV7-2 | CASSGTASSYNEQFF | TGTGCCAGCAGCGGGACAGCTAGCTCCTACAATGAGCAGTTCTTC
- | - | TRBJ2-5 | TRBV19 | CASSIDETQYF | TGTGCCAGTAGTATTGACGAGACCCAGTACTTC
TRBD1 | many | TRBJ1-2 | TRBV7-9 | CASSLGVQGARGYTF | TGTGCCAGCAGCTTAGGGGTGCAGGGGGCGCGAGGCTACACCTTC
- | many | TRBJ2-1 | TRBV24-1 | CATSEMRTGASNEQFF | TGTGCCACCAGTGAGATGCGAACGGGGGCGTCGAATGAGCAGTTCTTC
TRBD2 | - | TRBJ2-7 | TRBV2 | CASSIAGGPVVEQYF | TGTGCCAGCAGTATAGCGGGAGGGCCGGTCGTCGAGCAGTACTTC
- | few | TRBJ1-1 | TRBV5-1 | CASSLESSVKAFF | TGCGCCAGCAGCTTGGAGTCTTCCGTTAAAGCTTTCTTT
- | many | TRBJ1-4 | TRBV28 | CASIENGRNEKLFF | TGTGCCAGCATAGAAAACGGGCGGAATGAAAAACTGTTTTTT
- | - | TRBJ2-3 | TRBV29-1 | CSVEPSSTDTQYF | TGCAGCGTTGAGCCTAGCAGCACAGATACGCAGTATTTT
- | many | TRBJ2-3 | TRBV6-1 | CASKEVGVTDTQYF | TGTGCCAGCAAAGAGGTGGGGGTCACAGATACGCAGTATTTT
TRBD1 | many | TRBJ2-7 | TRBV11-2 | CASSVRTGYEQYF | TGTGCCAGCAGCGTAAGGACAGGCTACGAGCAGTACTTC
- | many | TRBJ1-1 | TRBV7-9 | CKVQSNTEAFF | TGTAAGGTACAGTCGAACACTGAAGCTTTCTTT
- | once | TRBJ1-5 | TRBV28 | CASSLLARVGNQPQHF | TGTGCCAGCAGTTTATTAGCCAGGGTGGGCAATCAGCCCCAGCATTTT
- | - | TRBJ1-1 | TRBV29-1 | CSVVTGNTEAFF | TGCAGCGTTGTTACAGGGAACACTGAAGCTTTCTTT
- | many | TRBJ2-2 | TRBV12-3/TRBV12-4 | CASSLHTGELFF | TGTGCCAGCAGCTTGCACACCGGGGAGCTGTTTTTT
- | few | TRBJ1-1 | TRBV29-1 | CSVMNTEAFF | TGCAGCGTGATGAACACTGAAGCTTTCTTT
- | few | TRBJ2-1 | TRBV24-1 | CATSDLWYGQFF | TGTGCCACCAGTGATTTATGGTATGGGCAGTTCTTC
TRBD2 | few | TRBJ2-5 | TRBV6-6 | CASSPGLLEGQETQYF | TGTGCCAGCAGTCCGGGACTACTTGAGGGGCAAGAGACCCAGTACTTC